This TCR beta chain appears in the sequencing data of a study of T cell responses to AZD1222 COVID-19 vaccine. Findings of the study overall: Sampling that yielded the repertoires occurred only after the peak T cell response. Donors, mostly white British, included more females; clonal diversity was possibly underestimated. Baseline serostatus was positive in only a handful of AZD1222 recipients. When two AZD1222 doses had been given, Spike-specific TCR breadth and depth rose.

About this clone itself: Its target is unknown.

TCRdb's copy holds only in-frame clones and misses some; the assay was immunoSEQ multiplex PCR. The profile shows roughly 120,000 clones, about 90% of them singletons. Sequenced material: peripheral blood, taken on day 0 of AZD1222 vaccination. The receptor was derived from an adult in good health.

The CDR3: CASSLDADYGYTF. The CDR3 nucleotides read TGCGCCAGCAGCTTGGATGCGGACTATGGCTACACCTTC. V gene TRBV5-1 combines with J gene TRBJ1-2; D gene ambiguous. The V gene's germline CDR1 is SGHRS and CDR2 YFSETQ. The CDR3 covers 13 residues. Trimming removed 0 bases from V and 3 bases from J, with 6 bases in between.